The source of this T cell receptor (beta chain) is a study of shared clonotypes between healthy human individuals. CD8 cells regarded as naive lacked CD45RO, were positively chosen for CCR7, and omitted terminally differentiated effector memory CD45RA+ cells. Recent acute infections and vaccinations were absent in the healthy HIV-negative adult donors. Each replicate PCR on the sorted subsets used roughly 210 ng DNA (around 30,000 T cell genomes). Only in-frame clones appear in the TCRdb table, and some are missing; sequencing was by immunoSEQ multiplex PCR. The sample lists approximately 840,000 clones; 90% to 98% were seen once. This CDR3 spans 16 amino acids. Germline CDR1 WNHNN, CDR2 SYGVQD (reference sequence). V gave up 0 bases and J gave up 6 bases; unmatched junction bases: 5. Worth noting for this clone: Its antigen is still unknown.

Broader study findings: Clonotypes shared by all four donors outscored non-shared clonotypes in generation probability.

The sequence derives from a man aged 25-45 years in good health. Sequenced sample: naive CD8+ T cells sorted from blood. The gene calls are TRBV10-1 and TRBJ2-1, with 10 bases lining up with TRBD2. As DNA, the CDR3 is TGCGCCAGCAGTGAGTCGGCGGCTAGCGGGGGCAATGAGCAGTTCTTC. This codes for CASSESAASGGNEQFF.